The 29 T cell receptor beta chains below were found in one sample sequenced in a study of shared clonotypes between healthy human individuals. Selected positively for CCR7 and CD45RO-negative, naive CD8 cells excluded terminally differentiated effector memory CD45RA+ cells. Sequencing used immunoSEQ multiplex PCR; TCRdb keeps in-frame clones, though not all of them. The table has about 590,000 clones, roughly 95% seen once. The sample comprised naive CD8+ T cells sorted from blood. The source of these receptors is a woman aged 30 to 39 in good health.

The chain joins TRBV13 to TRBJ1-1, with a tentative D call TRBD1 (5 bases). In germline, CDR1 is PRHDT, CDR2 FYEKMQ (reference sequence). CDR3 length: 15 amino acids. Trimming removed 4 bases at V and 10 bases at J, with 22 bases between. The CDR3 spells CASSYFRNPRVGAFF. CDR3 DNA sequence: TGTGCCAGCAGCTACTTTCGAAACCCCAGGGTAGGAGCTTTCTTT.

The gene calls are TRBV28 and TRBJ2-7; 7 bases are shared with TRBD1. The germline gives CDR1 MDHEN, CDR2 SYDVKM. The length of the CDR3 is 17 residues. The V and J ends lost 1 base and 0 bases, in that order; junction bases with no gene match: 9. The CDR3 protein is CASSLSPGQRSSYEQYF. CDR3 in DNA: TGTGCCAGCAGTTTATCCCCGGGACAGAGAAGCTCCTACGAGCAGTACTTC. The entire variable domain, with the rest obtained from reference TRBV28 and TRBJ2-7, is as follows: DVKVTQSSRYLVKRTGEKVFLECVQDMDHENMFWYRQDPGLGLRLIYFSYDVKMKEKGDIPEGYSVSREKKERFSLILESASTNQTSMYLCASSLSPGQRSSYEQYFGPGTRLTVT.

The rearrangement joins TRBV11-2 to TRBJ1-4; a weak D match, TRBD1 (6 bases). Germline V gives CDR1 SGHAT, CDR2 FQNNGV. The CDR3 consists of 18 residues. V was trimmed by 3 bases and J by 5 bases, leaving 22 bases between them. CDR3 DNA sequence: TGTGCCAGCAGCTTGAGGGGGGGGACCTTACCTTCGAATGAAAAACTGTTTTTT. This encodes CASSLRGGTLPSNEKLFF. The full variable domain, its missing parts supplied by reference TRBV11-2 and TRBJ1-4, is EAGVAQSPRYKIIEKRQSVAFWCNPISGHATLYWYQQILGQGPKLLIQFQNNGVVDDSQLPKDRFSAERLKGVDSTLKIQPAKLEDSAVYLCASSLRGGTLPSNEKLFFGSGTQLSVL.

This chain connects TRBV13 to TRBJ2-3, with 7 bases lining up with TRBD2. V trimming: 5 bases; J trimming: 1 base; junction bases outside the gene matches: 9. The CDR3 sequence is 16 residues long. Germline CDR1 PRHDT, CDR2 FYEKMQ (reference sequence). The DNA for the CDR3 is TGTGCCAGCAGCCCCAATAGCGGGCGTGGCACAGATACGCAGTATTTT. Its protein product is CASSPNSGRGTDTQYF.

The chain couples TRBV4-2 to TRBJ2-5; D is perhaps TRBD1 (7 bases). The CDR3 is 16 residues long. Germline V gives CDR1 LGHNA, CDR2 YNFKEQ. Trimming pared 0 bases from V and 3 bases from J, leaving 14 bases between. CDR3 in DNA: TGTGCCAGCAGCCAAGAAACCGCCAGGGGGGAAGAGACCCAGTACTTC. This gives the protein CASSQETARGEETQYF.

The CDR3 spells CASSPGTGGIDTQYF. CDR3 nucleotide sequence: TGTGCCAGCAGCCCCGGGACAGGGGGTATAGATACGCAGTATTTT. This chain connects TRBV7-9 to TRBJ2-3; TRBD1 matches 11 bases. The V and J ends lost 5 bases and 5 bases, in that order; junction bases with no gene match: 6. Germline V CDR1 and CDR2: SEHNR, FQNEAQ (reference sequence). The CDR3 contains 15 residues.

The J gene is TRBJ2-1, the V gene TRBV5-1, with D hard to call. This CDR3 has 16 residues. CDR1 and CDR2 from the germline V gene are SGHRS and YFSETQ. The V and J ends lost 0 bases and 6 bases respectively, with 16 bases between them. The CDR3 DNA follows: TGCGCCAGCAGCTTGGCCGGGCCCACTTTGGGCAATGAGCAGTTCTTC. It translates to CASSLAGPTLGNEQFF.

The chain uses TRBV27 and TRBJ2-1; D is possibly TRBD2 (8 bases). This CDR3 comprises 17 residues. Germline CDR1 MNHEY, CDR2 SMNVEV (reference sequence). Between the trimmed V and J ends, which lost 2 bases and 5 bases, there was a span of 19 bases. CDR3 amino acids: CASSLRGPAGEDNEQFF. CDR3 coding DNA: TGTGCCAGCAGTTTAAGGGGGCCAGCGGGAGAGGACAATGAGCAGTTCTTC.

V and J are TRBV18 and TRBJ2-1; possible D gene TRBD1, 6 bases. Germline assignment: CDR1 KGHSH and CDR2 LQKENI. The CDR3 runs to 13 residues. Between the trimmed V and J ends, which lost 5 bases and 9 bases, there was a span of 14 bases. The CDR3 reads CASSSIDRSEQFF. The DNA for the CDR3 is TGTGCCAGCTCATCGATCGACAGGTCTGAGCAGTTCTTC.

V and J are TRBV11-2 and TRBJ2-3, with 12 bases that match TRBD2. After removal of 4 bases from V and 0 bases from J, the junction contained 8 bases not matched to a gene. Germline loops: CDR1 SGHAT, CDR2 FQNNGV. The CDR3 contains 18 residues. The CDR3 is CASSSGLAGSRSTDTQYF. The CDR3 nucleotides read TGTGCCAGCAGCTCAGGACTAGCGGGGTCCCGGAGCACAGATACGCAGTATTTT.

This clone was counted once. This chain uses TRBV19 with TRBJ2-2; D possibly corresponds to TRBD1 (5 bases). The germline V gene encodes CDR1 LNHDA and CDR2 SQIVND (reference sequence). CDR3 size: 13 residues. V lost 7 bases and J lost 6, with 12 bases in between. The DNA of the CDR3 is TGTGCCAGTATCTCAGGGTTTGCCGGGGAGCTGTTTTTT. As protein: CASISGFAGELFF.

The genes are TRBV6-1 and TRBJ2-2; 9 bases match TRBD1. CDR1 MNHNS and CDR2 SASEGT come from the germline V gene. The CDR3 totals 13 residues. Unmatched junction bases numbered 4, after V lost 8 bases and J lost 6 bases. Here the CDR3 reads CASGDRVPGELFF. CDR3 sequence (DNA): TGTGCCAGCGGGGACAGGGTGCCCGGGGAGCTGTTTTTT.

The DNA for the CDR3 is TGTGCCTGGATGAAAGAACCCACTGAAGCTTTCTTT. As protein: CAWMKEPTEAFF. This chain connects TRBV30 to TRBJ1-1; D gene ambiguous. V was shortened by 4 bases and J by 4 bases, with 10 bases between the two germline ends. Germline assignment: CDR1 GTSNPN and CDR2 SVGIG (reference sequence). This CDR3 is 12 amino acids long.

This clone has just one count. CDR3 loop: CATMGPLNTEAFF. The CDR3, as DNA: TGTGCCACGATGGGACCATTGAACACTGAAGCTTTCTTT. The chain couples TRBV15 to TRBJ1-1, with D maybe TRBD1 (5 bases). This CDR3 is built from 13 residues. V shed 9 bases and J shed 0 bases, with 11 bases lying between them. CDR1 and CDR2 (germline): LNHNV, YYDKDF (reference sequence).

The CDR3 region has the DNA TGTGCCAGCAGTTGGGGCGCCGGGGAGCTGTTTTTT. Its protein is CASSWGAGELFF. The rearrangement joins TRBV27 to TRBJ2-2; perhaps TRBD1 as D (5 bases). Germline V gives CDR1 MNHEY, CDR2 SMNVEV (reference sequence). V lost 4 bases and J lost 6, with 6 bases in between. This CDR3 is built from 12 residues.

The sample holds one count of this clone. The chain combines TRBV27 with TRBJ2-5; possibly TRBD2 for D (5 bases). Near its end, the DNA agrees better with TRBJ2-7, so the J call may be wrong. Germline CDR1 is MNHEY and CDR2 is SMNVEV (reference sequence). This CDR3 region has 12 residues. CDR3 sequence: CASGLGSYEQYF. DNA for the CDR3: TGTGCCAGCGGGTTGGGGAGCTACGAGCAGTACTTC.

This chain's CDR3 is CASSPRRGIYEQYF. CDR3 in DNA: TGTGCCAGCAGTCCCCGGAGAGGGATCTACGAGCAGTACTTC. V usage is TRBV6-5 and J usage is TRBJ2-7, with D maybe TRBD2 (5 bases). Between the trimmed V and J ends, which lost 5 bases and 3 bases, there was a span of 14 bases. The CDR3 runs to 14 residues. CDR1 MNHEY and CDR2 SVGAGI come from the germline V gene.

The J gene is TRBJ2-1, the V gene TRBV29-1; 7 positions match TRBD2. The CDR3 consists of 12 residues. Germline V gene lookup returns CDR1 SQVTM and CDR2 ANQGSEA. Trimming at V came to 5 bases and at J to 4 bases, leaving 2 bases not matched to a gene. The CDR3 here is CSVLADYNEQFF. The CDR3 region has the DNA TGCAGCGTTCTAGCGGATTACAATGAGCAGTTCTTC.

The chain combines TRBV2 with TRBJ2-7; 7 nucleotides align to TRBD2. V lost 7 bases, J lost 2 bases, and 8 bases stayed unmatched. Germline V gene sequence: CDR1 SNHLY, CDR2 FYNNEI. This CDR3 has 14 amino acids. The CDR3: CASNPWGGAYEQYF. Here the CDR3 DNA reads TGTGCCAGCAACCCTTGGGGGGGGGCCTACGAGCAGTACTTC. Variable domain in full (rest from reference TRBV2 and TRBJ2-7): EPEVTQTPSHQVTQMGQEVILRCVPISNHLYFYWYRQILGQKVEFLVSFYNNEISEKSEIFDDQFSVERPDGSNFTLKIRSTKLEDSAMYFCASNPWGGAYEQYFGPGTRLTVT.

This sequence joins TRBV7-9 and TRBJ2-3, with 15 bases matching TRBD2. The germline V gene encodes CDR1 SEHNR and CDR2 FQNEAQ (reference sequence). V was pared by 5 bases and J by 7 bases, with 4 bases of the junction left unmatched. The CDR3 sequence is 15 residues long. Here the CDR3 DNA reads TGTGCCAGCAGCCCCGGGACTAGCGGGAGGAATACGCAGTATTTT. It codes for CASSPGTSGRNTQYF.

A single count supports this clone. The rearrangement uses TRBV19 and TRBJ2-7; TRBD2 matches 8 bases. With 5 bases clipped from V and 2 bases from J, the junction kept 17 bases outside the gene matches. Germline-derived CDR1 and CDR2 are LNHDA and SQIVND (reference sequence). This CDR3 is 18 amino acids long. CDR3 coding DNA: TGTGCCAGTAGTGGTCGGGGGGCCGTGACTAGCGAGGCCTACGAGCAGTACTTC. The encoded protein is CASSGRGAVTSEAYEQYF.

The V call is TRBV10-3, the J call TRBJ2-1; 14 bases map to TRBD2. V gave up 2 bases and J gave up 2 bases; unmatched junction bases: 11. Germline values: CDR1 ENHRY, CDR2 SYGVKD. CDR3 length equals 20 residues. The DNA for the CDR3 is TGTGCCATCAGTGAGCGTGAGGGACTAGCGGGAGTTCGGCCCTACAATGAGCAGTTCTTC. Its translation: CAISEREGLAGVRPYNEQFF.

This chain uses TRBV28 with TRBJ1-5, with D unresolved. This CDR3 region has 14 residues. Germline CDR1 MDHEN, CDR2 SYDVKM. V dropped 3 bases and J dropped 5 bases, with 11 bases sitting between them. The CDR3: CASSFGLGYQPQHF. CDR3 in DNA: TGTGCCAGCAGTTTTGGACTGGGCTATCAGCCCCAGCATTTT.

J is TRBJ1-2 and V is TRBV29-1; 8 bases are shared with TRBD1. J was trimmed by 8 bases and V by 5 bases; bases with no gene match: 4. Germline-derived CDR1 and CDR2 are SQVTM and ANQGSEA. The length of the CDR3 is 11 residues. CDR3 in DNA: TGCAGCGTTTTGGACAGGGAGGGCTACACCTTC. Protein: CSVLDREGYTF. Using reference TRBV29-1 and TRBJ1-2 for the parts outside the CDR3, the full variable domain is SAVISQKPSRDICQRGTSLTIQCQVDSQVTMMFWYRQQPGQSLTLIATANQGSEATYESGFVIDKFPISRPNLTFSTLTVSNMSPEDSSIYLCSVLDREGYTFGSGTRLTVV.

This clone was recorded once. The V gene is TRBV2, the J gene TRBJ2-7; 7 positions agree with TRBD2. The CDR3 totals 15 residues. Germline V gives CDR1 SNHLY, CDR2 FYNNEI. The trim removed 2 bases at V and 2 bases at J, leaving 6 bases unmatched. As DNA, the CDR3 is TGTGCCAGCAGTGAAATGGCGGGAGCTACCTACGAGCAGTACTTC. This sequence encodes CASSEMAGATYEQYF.

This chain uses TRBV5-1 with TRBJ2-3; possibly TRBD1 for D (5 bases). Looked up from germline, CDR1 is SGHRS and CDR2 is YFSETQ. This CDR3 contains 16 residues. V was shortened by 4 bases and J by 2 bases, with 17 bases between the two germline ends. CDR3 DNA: TGCGCCAGCAGCCAAGGACAAGGTGGGATCACAGATACGCAGTATTTT. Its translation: CASSQGQGGITDTQYF.

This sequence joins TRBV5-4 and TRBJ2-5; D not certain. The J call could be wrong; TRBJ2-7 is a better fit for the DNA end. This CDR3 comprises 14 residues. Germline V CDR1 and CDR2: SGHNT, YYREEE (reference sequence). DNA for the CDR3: TGTGCCAGCAGCTTGGTGGAAAACGACTACGAGCAGTACTTC. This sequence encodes CASSLVENDYEQYF.

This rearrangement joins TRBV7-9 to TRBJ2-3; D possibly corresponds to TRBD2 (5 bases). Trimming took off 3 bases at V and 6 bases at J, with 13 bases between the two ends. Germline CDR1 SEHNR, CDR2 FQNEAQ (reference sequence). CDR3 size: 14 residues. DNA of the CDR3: TGTGCCAGCAGCTTGCGGGTCCGGTTGGATACGCAGTATTTT. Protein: CASSLRVRLDTQYF.

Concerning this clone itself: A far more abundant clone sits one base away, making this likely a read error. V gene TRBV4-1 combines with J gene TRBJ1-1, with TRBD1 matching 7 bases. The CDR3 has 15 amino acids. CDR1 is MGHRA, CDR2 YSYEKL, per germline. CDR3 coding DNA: TGCGCCAGCAGCCTGGGACAGACTCTGAACACTGAAGTTTTCTTT. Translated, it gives CASSLGQTLNTEVFF.